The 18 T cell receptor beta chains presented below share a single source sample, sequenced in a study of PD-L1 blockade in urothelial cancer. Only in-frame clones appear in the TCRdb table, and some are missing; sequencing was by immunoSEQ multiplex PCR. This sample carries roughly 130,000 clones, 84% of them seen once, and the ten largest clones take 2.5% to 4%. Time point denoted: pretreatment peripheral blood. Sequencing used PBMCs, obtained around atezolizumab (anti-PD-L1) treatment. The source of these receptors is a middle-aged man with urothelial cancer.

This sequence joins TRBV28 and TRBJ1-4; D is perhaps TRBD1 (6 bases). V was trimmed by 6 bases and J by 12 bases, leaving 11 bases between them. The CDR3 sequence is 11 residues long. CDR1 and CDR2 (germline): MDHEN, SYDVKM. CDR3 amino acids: CASSRGQQLFF. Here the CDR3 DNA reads TGTGCCAGCAGCCGGGGACAACAACTGTTTTTT.

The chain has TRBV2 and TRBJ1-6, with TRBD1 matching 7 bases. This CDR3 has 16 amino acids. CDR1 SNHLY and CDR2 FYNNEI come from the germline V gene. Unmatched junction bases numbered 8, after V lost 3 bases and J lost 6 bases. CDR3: CASSDRTGAFNSPLHF. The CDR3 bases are TGTGCCAGCAGTGATAGGACAGGAGCATTTAATTCACCCCTCCACTTT.

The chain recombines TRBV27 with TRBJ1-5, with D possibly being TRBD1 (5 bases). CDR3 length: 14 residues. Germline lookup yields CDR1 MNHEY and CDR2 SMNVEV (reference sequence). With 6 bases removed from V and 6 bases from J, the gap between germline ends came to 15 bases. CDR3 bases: TGTGCCAGCAGGGATCGACAGCTTAGTCAGCCCCAGCATTTT. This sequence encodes CASRDRQLSQPQHF.

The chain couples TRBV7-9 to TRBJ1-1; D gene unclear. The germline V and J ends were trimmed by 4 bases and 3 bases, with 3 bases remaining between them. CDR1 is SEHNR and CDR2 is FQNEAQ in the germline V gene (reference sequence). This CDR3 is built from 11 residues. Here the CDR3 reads CASSSYTEAFF. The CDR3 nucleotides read TGTGCCAGCAGCTCCTACACTGAAGCTTTCTTT.

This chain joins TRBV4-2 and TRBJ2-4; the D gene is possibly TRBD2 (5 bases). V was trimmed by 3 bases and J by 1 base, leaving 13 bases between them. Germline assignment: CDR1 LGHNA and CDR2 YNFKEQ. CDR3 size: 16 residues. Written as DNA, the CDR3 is TGTGCCAGCAGCCAGGCCACCGGGAAGGCCAAAAACATTCAGTACTTC. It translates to CASSQATGKAKNIQYF.

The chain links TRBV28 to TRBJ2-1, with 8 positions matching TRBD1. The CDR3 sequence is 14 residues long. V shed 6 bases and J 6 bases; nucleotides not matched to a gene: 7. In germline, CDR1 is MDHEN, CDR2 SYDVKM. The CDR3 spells CASRLDRVGNEQFF. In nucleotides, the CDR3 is TGTGCCAGCAGACTGGACAGGGTAGGCAATGAGCAGTTCTTC.

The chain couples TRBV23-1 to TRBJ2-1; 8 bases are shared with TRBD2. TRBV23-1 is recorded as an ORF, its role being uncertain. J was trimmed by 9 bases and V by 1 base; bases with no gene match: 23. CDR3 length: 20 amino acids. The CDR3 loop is CASSQFLSSSGSGSRAEQFF. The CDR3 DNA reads TGCGCCAGCAGTCAATTTTTATCATCCAGCGGGAGTGGTAGTCGGGCTGAGCAGTTCTTC.

The CDR3 spells CASSVYTSGGNNEQFF. The CDR3 DNA reads TGTGCCAGCAGCGTATACACTAGCGGAGGTAACAATGAGCAGTTCTTC. This chain uses TRBV9 with TRBJ2-1; 8 bases match TRBD2. The V gene end was trimmed by 1 base and the J gene end by 5 bases; junction bases not matched to a gene: 8. CDR3 length: 16 amino acids. The germline V gene encodes CDR1 SGDLS and CDR2 YYNGEE.

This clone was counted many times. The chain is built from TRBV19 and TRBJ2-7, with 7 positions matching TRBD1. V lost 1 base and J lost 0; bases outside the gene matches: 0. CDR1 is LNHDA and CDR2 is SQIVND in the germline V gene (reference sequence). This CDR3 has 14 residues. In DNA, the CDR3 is TGTGCCAGTAGTATAGGACAGGGCTCCTACGAGCAGTACTTC. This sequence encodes CASSIGQGSYEQYF.

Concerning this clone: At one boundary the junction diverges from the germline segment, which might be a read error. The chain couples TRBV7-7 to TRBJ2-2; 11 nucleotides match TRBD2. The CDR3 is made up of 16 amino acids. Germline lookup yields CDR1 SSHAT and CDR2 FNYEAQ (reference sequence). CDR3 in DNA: TGTGCTAGCAGCCGTCTGACTAGCGGGGATCCCGGGGAGCTGTTTTTT. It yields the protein CASSRLTSGDPGELFF.

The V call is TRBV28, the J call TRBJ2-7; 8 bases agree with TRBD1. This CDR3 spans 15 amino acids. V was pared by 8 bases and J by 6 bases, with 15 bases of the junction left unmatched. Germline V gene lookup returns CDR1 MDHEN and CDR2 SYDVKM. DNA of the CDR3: TGTGCCAGCGGCCCCCCCGGGACAGGTGTGGCCGAGCAGTACTTC. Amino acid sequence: CASGPPGTGVAEQYF.

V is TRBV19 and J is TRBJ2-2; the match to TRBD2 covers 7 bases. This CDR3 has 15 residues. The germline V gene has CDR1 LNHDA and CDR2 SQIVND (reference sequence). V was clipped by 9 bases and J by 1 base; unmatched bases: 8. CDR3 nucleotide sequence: TGTGCCAGCTCAAGCGGGATAAAGAACACCGGGGAGCTGTTTTTT. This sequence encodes CASSSGIKNTGELFF.

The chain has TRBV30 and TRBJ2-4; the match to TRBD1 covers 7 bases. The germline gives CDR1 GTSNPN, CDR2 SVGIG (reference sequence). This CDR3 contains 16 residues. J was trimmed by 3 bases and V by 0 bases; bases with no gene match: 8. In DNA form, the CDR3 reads TGTGCCTGGAGTGTCAAGGGGGCGAGGGGCAAAAACATTCAGTACTTC. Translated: CAWSVKGARGKNIQYF.

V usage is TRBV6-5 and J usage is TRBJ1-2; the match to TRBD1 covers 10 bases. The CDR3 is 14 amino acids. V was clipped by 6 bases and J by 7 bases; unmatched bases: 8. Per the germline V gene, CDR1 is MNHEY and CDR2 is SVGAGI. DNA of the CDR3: TGTGCCAGCAGCCCCACCCGGACAGGGGGTGGCTACACCTTC. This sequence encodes CASSPTRTGGGYTF.

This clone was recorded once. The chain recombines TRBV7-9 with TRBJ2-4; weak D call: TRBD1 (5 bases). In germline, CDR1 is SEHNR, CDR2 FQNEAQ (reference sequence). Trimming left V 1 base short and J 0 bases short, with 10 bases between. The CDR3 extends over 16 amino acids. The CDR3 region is CASSLGQGLAKNIQYF. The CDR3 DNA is TGTGCCAGCAGCTTAGGGCAGGGCTTAGCCAAAAACATTCAGTACTTC.

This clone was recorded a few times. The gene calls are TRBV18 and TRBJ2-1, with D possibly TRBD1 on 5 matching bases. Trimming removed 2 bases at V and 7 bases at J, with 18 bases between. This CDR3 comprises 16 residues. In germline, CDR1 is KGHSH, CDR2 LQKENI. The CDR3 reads CASSPRSQGGLNEQFF. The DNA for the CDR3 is TGTGCCAGCTCACCAAGGTCGCAGGGTGGGTTGAATGAGCAGTTCTTC. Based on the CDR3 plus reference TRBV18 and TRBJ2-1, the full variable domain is NAGVMQNPRHLVRRRGQEARLRCSPMKGHSHVYWYRQLPEEGLKFMVYLQKENIIDESGMPKERFSAEFPKEGPSILRIQQVVRGDSAAYFCASSPRSQGGLNEQFFGPGTRLTVL.

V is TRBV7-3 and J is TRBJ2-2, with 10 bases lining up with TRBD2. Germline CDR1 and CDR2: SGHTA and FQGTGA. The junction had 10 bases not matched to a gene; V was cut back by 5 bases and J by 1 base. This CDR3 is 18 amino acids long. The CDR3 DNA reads TGTGCCAGCAGCAATGGCGGGGGACTAGCGAGGAACACCGGGGAGCTGTTTTTT. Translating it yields CASSNGGGLARNTGELFF.

CDR3 in amino acids: CATRDRANGGVQPQHF. The CDR3 coding sequence is TGTGCCACACGGGACAGGGCCAATGGAGGTGTTCAGCCCCAGCATTTT. V is TRBV19 and J is TRBJ1-5; 9 bases are shared with TRBD1. The V segment lost 10 bases and the J segment 6 bases; nucleotides outside the gene matches: 16. CDR1 and CDR2 from the germline V gene are LNHDA and SQIVND (reference sequence). This CDR3 is 16 amino acids long.